The 10 T cell receptor beta chains reported below all come from one sample, sequenced in a study of shared clonotypes between healthy human individuals. Clones were sequenced by immunoSEQ multiplex PCR, and TCRdb holds only the in-frame ones, with some missing. This table holds over 1.5 million clones, under 99% found once. The sequenced sample was naive CD4+ T cells sorted from blood. The subset was: CD45RA+ positively selected. Receptor source: a man younger than 45 in good health.

The rearrangement joins TRBV6-5 to TRBJ1-2; the D gene is possibly TRBD1 (6 bases). The CDR3 totals 15 residues. The V gene lost 0 bases and the J gene lost 7 bases, with 15 bases spanning the gap. Per germline, CDR1 MNHEY and CDR2 SVGAGI. CDR3 loop: CASSYSRDKSRGYTF. CDR3 nucleotides: TGTGCCAGCAGTTACTCGAGGGACAAAAGTCGTGGCTACACCTTC.

The V gene is TRBV6-1, the J gene TRBJ1-1; TRBD1 agrees at 7 bases. The CDR3 is 14 residues long. Germline lookup yields CDR1 MNHNS and CDR2 SASEGT. Trimming removed 5 bases from V and 0 bases from J; junction bases left unmatched: 3. The CDR3 protein is CASSLQGMNTEAFF. In DNA form, the CDR3 reads TGTGCCAGCAGTTTACAGGGGATGAACACTGAAGCTTTCTTT.

The V call is TRBV9, the J call TRBJ2-3; 13 bases map to TRBD2. Germline V CDR1 and CDR2: SGDLS, YYNGEE. This CDR3 has 21 residues. Losses at the gene ends were 2 bases for V and 3 bases for J; bases not matched to a gene: 18. As DNA, the CDR3 is TGTGCCAGCAGCGTGAGGACTAGCGGGAGTTTTGAGATACCAGCGACAGATACGCAGTATTTT. This translates into CASSVRTSGSFEIPATDTQYF.

The chain employs TRBV6-1 and TRBJ2-3; TRBD2 matches at 10 bases. Unmatched junction bases numbered 7, after V lost 4 bases and J lost 3 bases. The CDR3 is 16 amino acids. Germline V gene sequence: CDR1 MNHNS, CDR2 SASEGT. Written as DNA, the CDR3 is TGTGCCAGCAGTGCCCTAGCGGGAGATGGTACAGATACGCAGTATTTT. Its translation: CASSALAGDGTDTQYF.

The rearrangement joins TRBV18 to TRBJ2-5; the match to TRBD2 covers 7 bases. This CDR3 spans 15 amino acids. Germline V gene data show CDR1 as KGHSH and CDR2 as LQKENI. The J segment lost 4 bases and the V segment lost 1 base, leaving 6 bases of the junction unmatched. The CDR3 loop is CASSPRLAEIETQYF. CDR3 nucleotide sequence: TGTGCCAGCTCACCACGTCTAGCGGAAATAGAGACCCAGTACTTC.

V gene TRBV7-6 combines with J gene TRBJ2-1; D possibly uses TRBD1 or TRBD2 (5 bases each). Germline-derived CDR1 and CDR2 are SGHVS and FNYEAQ. The CDR3 runs to 13 residues. With 2 bases removed from V and 4 bases from J, the gap between germline ends came to 6 bases. This CDR3 is CASSLWGYNEQFF. Written as DNA, the CDR3 is TGTGCCAGCAGCTTATGGGGGTACAATGAGCAGTTCTTC.

This rearrangement joins TRBV7-2 to TRBJ2-4; D is undetermined. Germline lookup yields CDR1 SGHTA and CDR2 FQGNSA. The CDR3 covers 16 residues. Trimming took 1 base from V and 0 from J, leaving 10 bases between them. Here the CDR3 reads CASSLGADLAKNIQYF. CDR3 coding DNA: TGTGCCAGCAGCTTAGGGGCCGACCTAGCCAAAAACATTCAGTACTTC.

The rearrangement uses TRBV7-9 and TRBJ2-7, with 11 bases lining up with TRBD2. Germline V CDR1 and CDR2: SEHNR, FQNEAQ (reference sequence). Trimming took 5 bases from V and 0 from J; bases not matched to a gene: 6. The length of the CDR3 is 16 residues. The CDR3 DNA reads TGTGCCAGCAGCCAAAGACTAGCGGGGCTCTCCTACGAGCAGTACTTC. Its protein product is CASSQRLAGLSYEQYF.

In DNA form, the CDR3 reads TGTGCTAGTGGTTCTATTGGGGCAGATACGCAGTATTTT. Translation: CASGSIGADTQYF. V usage is TRBV12-5 and J usage is TRBJ2-3; D uncertain. V lost 4 bases, J lost 4 bases, and 9 bases lay in between. The germline gives CDR1 LGHNT, CDR2 FRNRAP. The CDR3 extends over 13 amino acids.

The chain recombines TRBV7-2 with TRBJ2-3, with D maybe TRBD1 (5 bases). Trimming left V 2 bases short and J 3 bases short, with 15 bases between. This CDR3 comprises 16 residues. The germline gives CDR1 SGHTA, CDR2 FQGNSA. Here the CDR3 DNA reads TGTGCCAGCAGCTTAAGGGGTTTGATTATTACAGATACGCAGTATTTT. This encodes CASSLRGLIITDTQYF.